The entry below describes one T cell receptor (beta chain). Its antigen remains unidentified. These data belong to a study of T cell responses to AZD1222 COVID-19 vaccine. Findings and limits, study-wide: CD4 TCRs associated with vaccination spanned spike, dominating at 160-218 and 743-854. Repertoires in all cases were sampled only once the peak T cell response had passed. An increase in Spike-specific TCR breadth and depth was observed after two AZD1222 doses.

This CDR3 is 15 amino acids long. Germline CDR1 is SGDLS and CDR2 is YYNGEE. The V end lost 0 bases, the J end lost 4 bases, and 13 bases lay between the germline ends. The repertoire was sequenced with immunoSEQ multiplex PCR; TCRdb's copy has only in-frame clones and lacks some. Among approximately 90,000 clones, around 90% were seen once, and the ten largest hold 8.4%. The TCR originated in an adult in good health. The rearrangement uses TRBV9 and TRBJ1-1; D gene unclear. The source material was peripheral blood, sampled on day 0 of AZD1222 vaccination. CDR3 DNA: TGTGCCAGCAGCGTAGGGGGAGGGTCGGGCACTGAAGCTTTCTTT. Amino acids: CASSVGGGSGTEAFF.